The 25 T cell receptor beta chains reported below all come from one sample, sequenced in a study of control samples from healthy donors and cancer patients. Only in-frame clones appear in the TCRdb table, and some are missing; sequencing was by immunoSEQ multiplex PCR. The repertoire holds around 84,000 clones, with around 84% as singletons. Sample: PBMCs. These receptors were taken from a man in his sixties with head and neck cancer.

This clone showed up just once. The V and J genes are TRBV3-1 (or the pseudogene TRBV3-2) and TRBJ2-1; 7 nucleotides line up with TRBD2. The germline CDR1 and CDR2 sequences are LGHDT and YNNKEL (reference sequence). The CDR3 has 13 amino acids. The V and J ends lost 2 bases and 7 bases, in that order; junction bases with no gene match: 2. CDR3 residues: CASSQRTRNEQFF. The CDR3 bases are TGTGCCAGCAGCCAAAGGACTAGGAATGAGCAGTTCTTC.

The rearrangement links TRBV28 to TRBJ1-5; possible D gene TRBD1, 5 bases. The CDR3 is made up of 17 amino acids. Germline assignment: CDR1 MDHEN and CDR2 SYDVKM. Trimming stripped 7 bases from V and 0 bases from J, with 19 bases between. The CDR3 spells CASTTPGTADSNQPQHF. CDR3 nucleotide sequence: TGTGCCAGCACCACCCCCGGGACGGCGGATAGCAATCAGCCCCAGCATTTT.

The CDR3, as DNA: TGTGCCAGCAGGGACAGTCCCCACTACGAGCAGTACTTC. Amino acids: CASRDSPHYEQYF. The chain has TRBV2 and TRBJ2-7; D may be TRBD1 (6 bases). Trimming shortened V by 6 bases and J by 3 bases, and 12 bases separated the two germline ends. CDR1 and CDR2 from the germline V gene are SNHLY and FYNNEI. CDR3 length: 13 amino acids. The full variable domain, its missing parts supplied by reference TRBV2 and TRBJ2-7, is EPEVTQTPSHQVTQMGQEVILRCVPISNHLYFYWYRQILGQKVEFLVSFYNNEISEKSEIFDDQFSVERPDGSNFTLKIRSTKLEDSAMYFCASRDSPHYEQYFGPGTRLTVT.

The CDR3 loop reads CASSAGDQPQHF. Here the CDR3 DNA reads TGTGCCAGCAGCGCAGGGGATCAGCCCCAGCATTTT. This chain links TRBV2 with TRBJ1-5, with D possibly TRBD1 on 6 matching bases. The CDR3 loop spans 12 amino acids. CDR1 is SNHLY, CDR2 FYNNEI, per germline. The V gene lost 6 bases and the J gene lost 5 bases, with 8 bases spanning the gap.

This clone was seen only a few times. The chain has TRBV11-2 and TRBJ1-6; D possibly corresponds to TRBD1 (6 bases). Germline V gives CDR1 SGHAT, CDR2 FQNNGV. The CDR3 is 14 amino acids. Trimming removed 5 bases at V and 9 bases at J, with 14 bases between. CDR3 amino acids: CASSEQGIGSPLHF. The CDR3 DNA reads as TGTGCCAGCAGCGAACAGGGAATCGGTTCACCCCTCCACTTT. Full variable domain (missing parts from reference TRBV11-2 and TRBJ1-6): EAGVAQSPRYKIIEKRQSVAFWCNPISGHATLYWYQQILGQGPKLLIQFQNNGVVDDSQLPKDRFSAERLKGVDSTLKIQPAKLEDSAVYLCASSEQGIGSPLHFGNGTRLTVT.

This clone was detected once. This sequence joins TRBV7-9 and TRBJ2-7, with 7 positions matching TRBD2. Germline CDR1 and CDR2: SEHNR and FQNEAQ (reference sequence). Losses at the gene ends were 5 bases for V and 2 bases for J; bases not matched to a gene: 9. The CDR3 runs 15 residues. The CDR3 is CASSLSPAGTYEQYF. CDR3 coding DNA: TGTGCCAGCAGCCTTTCCCCAGCGGGGACCTACGAGCAGTACTTC.

This clone has a single count. DNA of the CDR3: TGCGCCAGCAGCCAAGCTGGACTAGCCACCGGGGAGCTGTTTTTT. Translation: CASSQAGLATGELFF. This chain connects TRBV4-1 to TRBJ2-2, with 8 positions matching TRBD2. Losses at the gene ends were 1 base for V and 4 bases for J; bases not matched to a gene: 2. This CDR3 is 15 amino acids long. Germline CDR1 and CDR2: MGHRA and YSYEKL.

The rearrangement joins TRBV7-9 to TRBJ2-2, with 11 bases identical to TRBD2. CDR1 and CDR2 from the germline V gene are SEHNR and FQNEAQ (reference sequence). J was trimmed by 4 bases and V by 4 bases; bases with no gene match: 5. The CDR3 covers 16 residues. The CDR3 reads CASSSFSGRATGELFF. CDR3 bases: TGTGCCAGCAGCTCTTTTAGCGGGAGGGCCACCGGGGAGCTGTTTTTT.

This chain links TRBV27 with TRBJ2-5, with 7 positions matching TRBD1. The germline CDR1 and CDR2 sequences are MNHEY and SMNVEV (reference sequence). The CDR3 is 16 amino acids. J was trimmed by 6 bases and V by 4 bases; bases with no gene match: 14. CDR3 region: CASSSNSGQKKKTQYF. The CDR3 coding sequence is TGTGCCAGCAGTTCAAACTCGGGACAGAAAAAAAAGACCCAGTACTTC.

The DNA for the CDR3 is TGTGCCAGCAGCAAGGGATACGAGCAGTACTTC. It codes for CASSKGYEQYF. The V gene is TRBV3-1 (or the pseudogene TRBV3-2), the J gene TRBJ2-7; no firm D call. V lost 5 bases, J lost 4 bases, and 6 bases lay in between. Germline-derived CDR1 and CDR2 are LGHDT and YNNKEL (reference sequence). This CDR3 contains 11 residues.

The chain carries TRBV27 and TRBJ2-5; 14 bases line up with TRBD2. The V segment lost 4 bases and the J segment 4 bases; nucleotides outside the gene matches: 8. CDR1 is MNHEY, CDR2 SMNVEV, per germline (reference sequence). There are 17 residues in the CDR3. CDR3 sequence (DNA): TGTGCCAGCAGTTCGGGACTAGCGGGAGAGCTTCGAGAGACCCAGTACTTC. It is translated as CASSSGLAGELRETQYF.

The sample holds a few counts of this clone. The V call is TRBV5-1, the J call TRBJ2-5, with 11 bases lining up with TRBD2. This CDR3 contains 16 residues. The germline V gene encodes CDR1 SGHRS and CDR2 YFSETQ. V dropped 0 bases and J dropped 2; count of bases not matched to a gene: 3. The CDR3 DNA is TGCGCCAGCAGCTTGGGGGGACTAGCGGCACAAGAGACCCAGTACTTC. It translates to CASSLGGLAAQETQYF.

CDR3 DNA: TGCGCCAGCAGTCCACAGGAAGCGTACGGCTACACCTTC. It translates to CASSPQEAYGYTF. This chain connects TRBV10-2 to TRBJ1-2, with D tentatively TRBD1 (5 bases). V was shortened by 5 bases and J by 8 bases, with 15 bases between the two germline ends. This CDR3 has 13 residues. Germline V lookup: CDR1 WSHSY, CDR2 SAAADI.

This clone was seen a single time. The chain is built from TRBV5-1 and TRBJ1-1; perhaps TRBD1 as D (6 bases). The CDR3 extends over 15 amino acids. Per the germline V gene, CDR1 is SGHRS and CDR2 is YFSETQ. Trimming pared 0 bases from V and 11 bases from J, leaving 20 bases between. CDR3 nucleotides: TGCGCCAGCAGCTTGGGAACGCTAGGGGGGCGCAGGGCTTTCTTT. It codes for CASSLGTLGGRRAFF.

The chain recombines TRBV10-3 with TRBJ2-5; the D call may be TRBD1 or TRBD2 (6 bases each). The V gene's germline CDR1 is ENHRY and CDR2 SYGVKD. The ends were cut back, 4 bases at V and 5 bases at J, with 17 bases in the middle. The CDR3 extends over 15 amino acids. DNA for the CDR3: TGTGCCATCAGTGCATCGACGGGGGCGGGGGAGACCCAGTACTTC. Translated, it gives CAISASTGAGETQYF.

The chain recombines TRBV28 with TRBJ2-7; tentatively, D is TRBD2 (5 bases). The V gene's germline CDR1 is MDHEN and CDR2 SYDVKM. The CDR3 has 14 residues. The V end lost 3 bases, the J end lost 0 bases, and 9 bases lay between the germline ends. The CDR3 region has the DNA TGTGCCAGCAGTTTGGGAGTCCCCTCCTACGAGCAGTACTTC. Residues: CASSLGVPSYEQYF.

This chain connects TRBV7-2 to TRBJ2-7; the D gene is possibly TRBD2 (5 bases). Germline assignment: CDR1 SGHTA and CDR2 FQGNSA. The germline V and J ends were trimmed by 0 bases and 4 bases, with 13 bases remaining between them. The CDR3 sequence is 15 residues long. The CDR3 nucleotides are TGTGCCAGCAGCTTAGCCCCGGGATACGGATACGAGCAGTACTTC. Encoded protein: CASSLAPGYGYEQYF.

This chain connects TRBV28 to TRBJ2-7; weak D call: TRBD2 (6 bases). This CDR3 has 11 residues. V was cut by 8 bases and J by 3 bases, with 8 bases left in between. Germline CDR1 and CDR2: MDHEN and SYDVKM. Written as DNA, the CDR3 is TGTGCCAGCGCGGGAAACTACGAGCAGTACTTC. This codes for CASAGNYEQYF.

The gene calls are TRBV27 and TRBJ2-2; 10 bases are a match to TRBD2. The CDR3 length is 16 residues. J gave up 6 bases and V 5 bases, and 9 bases lay outside the gene matches. The germline CDR1 and CDR2 sequences are MNHEY and SMNVEV (reference sequence). The CDR3 reads CASSIHSGGRPGELFF. The CDR3 DNA follows: TGTGCCAGCAGTATCCATAGCGGGGGGCGGCCCGGGGAGCTGTTTTTT.

The chain carries TRBV18 and TRBJ1-1, with D unresolved. CDR3 length: 15 residues. Trimming took 0 bases from V and 0 from J, leaving 8 bases between them. Germline V gene sequence: CDR1 KGHSH, CDR2 LQKENI. As DNA, the CDR3 is TGTGCCAGCTCACCACCTCTCCGAGTGAACACTGAAGCTTTCTTT. Its translation: CASSPPLRVNTEAFF.

J is TRBJ2-2 and V is TRBV24-1, with TRBD2 matching over 11 bases. Trimming took 4 bases from V and 5 from J; bases not matched to a gene: 5. The CDR3 sequence is 16 residues long. The V gene's germline CDR1 is KGHDR and CDR2 SFDVKD. This CDR3 is CATSDGTSGTTGELFF. The CDR3 DNA is TGTGCCACCAGTGACGGGACTAGCGGAACGACCGGGGAGCTGTTTTTT.

The chain carries TRBV6-2 or TRBV6-3 and TRBJ2-1, with D possibly matching TRBD2 (5 bases). The CDR3 contains 15 residues. Germline lookup yields CDR1 MNHEY and CDR2 SVGEGT. Between the trimmed V and J ends, which lost 0 bases and 4 bases, there was a span of 10 bases. The CDR3 reads CASSYSTTRYNEQFF. The DNA for the CDR3 is TGTGCCAGCAGTTACTCGACTACTAGGTACAATGAGCAGTTCTTC.

This chain links TRBV2 with TRBJ2-1; tentatively, D is TRBD1 or TRBD2 (5 bases each). The V gene lost 7 bases and the J gene lost 8 bases, with 15 bases spanning the gap. CDR3 length equals 13 residues. Germline V gene data show CDR1 as SNHLY and CDR2 as FYNNEI. The CDR3 sequence: CASIRDLGYEQFF. CDR3 sequence (DNA): TGTGCCAGCATTCGGGACCTCGGTTATGAGCAGTTCTTC.

The chain couples TRBV19 to TRBJ2-3; D uncertain. From germline, CDR1 is LNHDA and CDR2 SQIVND (reference sequence). V was trimmed by 5 bases and J by 1 base, leaving 10 bases between them. This CDR3 spans 14 amino acids. This CDR3 is CASSDLGGTDTQYF. The CDR3 coding sequence is TGTGCCAGTAGTGATCTAGGCGGCACAGATACGCAGTATTTT.

The genes are TRBV4-2 and TRBJ1-1, with 7 bases that match TRBD1. V shed 4 bases, J shed 4 bases, and the junction held 6 bases outside the gene matches. This CDR3 contains 14 residues. CDR1 is LGHNA, CDR2 YNFKEQ, per germline. CDR3 sequence: CASSPPAGGTEAFF. CDR3 coding DNA: TGTGCCAGCAGCCCCCCGGCAGGGGGCACTGAAGCTTTCTTT.